Listed below are T cell receptor beta chains from one sample, sequenced in a study of T cells expressing NK-cell markers. From its re-call of the 5' RACE reads, TCRdb lists each CDR3 protein once, without DNA. This sample's table has about 460,000 distinct CDR3 sequences. Sequencing was done on a sample of blood T cells: a sorted CD56 or NKG2C T cell subset, CD4+ or CD8+ T cells, or bulk PBMC T cells (not recorded which). The receptor source for this set is a woman aged 45-59 years in good health. CDR3s include the opening cysteine and the closing phenylalanine or tryptophan.

J | V | CDR3
TRBJ2-1 | TRBV20-1 | CSARITPSSYNEQFF
TRBJ1-5 | TRBV25-1 | CASSTGDPGGPQHF
TRBJ2-1 | TRBV25-1 | CASSVFSTSGRKNEQFF
TRBJ2-5 | TRBV10-3 | CAISRPGTGETQYF
TRBJ2-6 | TRBV24-1 | CATSVGGFTGANVLTF
TRBJ1-5 | TRBV5-6 | CASSLASGGTLYQPQHF
TRBJ2-1 | TRBV4-1 | CASSPRLAGGPDEQFF
TRBJ1-1 | TRBV10-3 | CAIQRDGGFYSEAFF
TRBJ2-1 | TRBV3-1 | CASSPPSGEQFF
TRBJ2-1 | TRBV24-1 | CATSDSVASYNEQFF
TRBJ2-3 | TRBV20-1 | CSSLRADTQYF
TRBJ2-1 | TRBV3-1 | CASSRGQDNEQFF
TRBJ2-1 | TRBV11-2 | CASSEASGLAGTREFF
TRBJ1-5 | TRBV2 | CASSEALWTDSNQPQHF
TRBJ2-5 | TRBV20-1 | CSASPTLRLLGRAEETQYF
TRBJ2-1 | TRBV5-1 | CASSLEGYRNEQFF
TRBJ2-1 | TRBV12-3/TRBV12-4 | CASTSFGWQGLAGGNEQFF
TRBJ2-1 | TRBV6-1 | CASFIRGYNEQFF
TRBJ1-3 | TRBV29-1 | CSVVGVSITSGNTIYF
TRBJ2-3 | TRBV11-2 | CASSLANPTQYF
TRBJ1-3 | TRBV5-5 | CASSFGGGNTIYF
TRBJ2-1 | TRBV7-6 | CASAGYGASYNEQFF
TRBJ2-1 | TRBV12-3/TRBV12-4 | CASSPGTHRYVNEQFF
TRBJ1-5 | TRBV24-1 | CATRGAGDNQPQHF
TRBJ1-4 | TRBV7-9 | CASNQMGQDNEKLFF
TRBJ2-2 | TRBV29-1 | CSVRGMDGELFF
TRBJ2-1 | TRBV14 | CASSQVPGSYNEQFF
TRBJ1-5 | TRBV28 | CASSFPGPNQPQHF
TRBJ1-1 | TRBV28 | CASSTGQGVVTEAFF
TRBJ1-5 | TRBV7-6 | CASSLADGQPQHF
TRBJ2-5 | TRBV19 | CASSVGQGKMETQYF
TRBJ2-7 | TRBV4-1 | CASSQALLDEQYF
TRBJ1-1 | TRBV5-1 | CASSSGPDTVVEAFF
TRBJ2-5 | TRBV18 | CASSPGDRAAQETQYF
TRBJ2-1 | TRBV20-1 | CSARDGTSGSLNEQFF
TRBJ1-5 | TRBV20-1 | CSARDMRGSNQPQHF
TRBJ2-7 | TRBV18 | CASSPSGGIYEQYF
TRBJ1-4 | TRBV30 | CAWSQVNNEKLFF
TRBJ1-6 | TRBV11-2 | CASSPKPAGYLHF
TRBJ2-7 | TRBV29-1 | CSVVVPARPYEQYF
TRBJ2-2 | TRBV11-3 | CASGQALVHTGELFF
TRBJ2-1 | TRBV12-3/TRBV12-4 | CASSLDLGGRTYNEQFF
TRBJ2-5 | TRBV19 | CASRTSGEETQYF
TRBJ2-5 | TRBV7-7 | CASSLKTEETQYF
TRBJ2-1 | TRBV27 | CASAVLTSEYNEQFF
TRBJ2-2 | TRBV14 | CASSVLPLATGELFF
TRBJ2-5 | TRBV7-2 | CASSFRVLRETQYF